A selection of T cell receptor beta chains follows, all from one sample in a study of CD8 T cells in Susac syndrome. TCRdb re-analysed the immunoSEQ multiplex PCR reads in MiXCR, keeping a single row per CDR3 protein. Altogether about 150,000 distinct CDR3 sequences are present, approximately 95% being singletons, with the ten largest covering roughly 0.15%. The material sequenced was CD4+ T cells from PBMCs. The receptors derive from a human donor with Susac syndrome. Each CDR3 is given with its conserved first and last residue. A D gene is named only where the DNA matches it firmly. Size tells how often a clone was seen (once, few, many) or the class of an expanded clone, and some rows leave it out.

. | . | TRBJ1-2 | TRBV23-1 | CASTERIDGSKGYTF | TGCGCCAGCACCGAACGTATCGACGGGAGTAAGGGCTACACCTTC
. | . | TRBJ1-4 | TRBV29-1 | CSVGFPGSNEKLFF | TGCAGCGTTGGGTTCCCAGGGTCGAATGAAAAACTGTTTTTT
. | TRBD1 | TRBJ1-3 | TRBV19 | CASSEPGQDSGNTIYF | TGTGCCAGTAGTGAACCGGGACAGGACTCTGGAAACACCATATATTTT
. | . | TRBJ2-3 | TRBV7-8 | CASTALSTDTQYF | TGTGCCAGCACGGCCCTTAGCACAGATACGCAGTATTTT
. | . | TRBJ2-2 | TRBV2 | CASSDEANTGELFF | TGTGCCAGCAGTGATGAGGCAAACACCGGGGAGCTGTTTTTT
once | . | TRBJ2-1 | TRBV29-1 | CSVTLIGGNEQFF | TGCAGCGTTACCCTCATAGGGGGGAATGAGCAGTTCTTC
. | . | TRBJ1-3 | TRBV3-1 | CASSSGPFSGNTIYF | TGTGCCAGCAGCTCCGGACCGTTCTCTGGAAACACCATATATTTT
. | . | TRBJ2-3 | TRBV29-1 | CSVEVADTQYF | TGCAGCGTTGAAGTGGCAGATACGCAGTATTTT
. | . | TRBJ1-5 | TRBV4-3 | CASSQEAYSNQPQHF | TGCGCCAGCAGCCAAGAAGCTTATAGCAATCAGCCCCAGCATTTT
. | . | TRBJ1-1 | TRBV3-1 | CASSRKGAEAFF | TGTGCCAGCAGCCGTAAGGGGGCTGAAGCTTTCTTT
. | . | TRBJ1-1 | TRBV12-3/TRBV12-4 | CASSADSNTEAFF | TGTGCCAGCAGTGCCGACAGCAACACTGAAGCTTTCTTT
. | TRBD1 | TRBJ2-6 | TRBV4-2 | CASSQLTGGAGANVLTF | TGTGCCAGCAGCCAGTTGACAGGGGGCGCTGGGGCCAACGTCCTGACTTTC
. | . | TRBJ2-3 | TRBV23-1 | CASSQVGCNTQYF | TGCGCCAGCAGTCAAGTGGGGTGCAATACGCAGTATTTT
. | . | TRBJ2-7 | TRBV7-8 | CASSSRTRREQYF | TGTGCCAGCAGCTCCCGGACCAGAAGGGAGCAGTACTTC
. | TRBD2 | TRBJ2-2 | TRBV29-1 | CSVLNKRGPNTGELFF | TGCAGCGTCCTAAACAAGCGGGGGCCGAACACCGGGGAGCTGTTTTTT
. | TRBD1 | TRBJ1-2 | TRBV4-1 | CASSQPTGALGGYTF | TGCGCCAGCAGCCAACCTACAGGGGCCCTAGGTGGCTACACCTTC
. | . | TRBJ2-5 | TRBV29-1 | CSVEPSRETQYF | TGCAGCGTTGAACCCTCTCGGGAGACCCAGTACTTC